This TCR beta chain is from a study of CD8 T cells in Susac syndrome. As for the study in general: Among the sequenced Susac syndrome patients, more than five had active disease while under ten were in remission.

Negative isolation yielded the CD8+ and CD4+ T cells, while FACS enriched the TEMRA cells. It was with random hexamers that roughly 0.5 to 1 ug RNA was reverse transcribed. TCRdb re-called the immunoSEQ multiplex PCR reads through MiXCR, storing one row per CDR3 protein. The table includes some 240,000 distinct CDR3 sequences, 90% to 96% detected once. CDR1 is MGHDK, CDR2 SYGVNS, per germline. V was clipped by 9 bases and J by 5 bases, with 19 bases between them. There are 14 residues in the CDR3. This sequence originates from a human donor with Susac syndrome. V is TRBV25-1 and J is TRBJ2-5, with D possibly TRBD2 on 6 matching bases. The sample taken for sequencing was CD4+ T cells from PBMCs. The CDR3 region is CASSFSGIRETQYF. The CDR3 DNA is TGTGCCAGTTCTTTTAGCGGAATTAGGGAGACCCAGTACTTC.